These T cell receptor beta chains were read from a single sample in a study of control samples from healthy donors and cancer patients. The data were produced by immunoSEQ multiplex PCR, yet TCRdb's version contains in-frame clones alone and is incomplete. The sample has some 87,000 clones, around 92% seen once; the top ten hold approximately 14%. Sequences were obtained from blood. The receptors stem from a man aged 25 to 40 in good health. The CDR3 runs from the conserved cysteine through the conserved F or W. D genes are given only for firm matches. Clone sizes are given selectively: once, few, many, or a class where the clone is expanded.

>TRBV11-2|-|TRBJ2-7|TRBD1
CASSLAGTGPSYEQYF
TGTGCCAGCAGCTTAGCCGGGACAGGACCTTCCTACGAGCAGTACTTC
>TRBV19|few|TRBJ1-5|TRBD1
CASTKRGQGSNQPQHF
TGTGCCAGTACTAAAAGGGGACAGGGTAGCAATCAGCCCCAGCATTTT
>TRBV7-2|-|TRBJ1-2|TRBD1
CASSLVGGQGHYGYTF
TGTGCCAGCAGCTTAGTGGGGGGACAGGGGCACTATGGCTACACCTTC
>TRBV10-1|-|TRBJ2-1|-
CASSSQGGSYNEQFF
TGCGCCAGCAGTTCTCAAGGGGGATCCTACAATGAGCAGTTCTTC
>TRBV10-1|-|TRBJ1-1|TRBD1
CASAPGQGITEAFF
TGCGCCAGCGCACCGGGACAGGGCATCACTGAAGCTTTCTTT
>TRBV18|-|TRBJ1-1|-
CASSPAQGAGLTEAFF
TGTGCCAGCTCACCGGCACAGGGAGCGGGGCTTACTGAAGCTTTCTTT
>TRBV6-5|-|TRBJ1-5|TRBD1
CAIGTGGQPQHF
TGTGCCATTGGGACAGGGGGACAGCCCCAGCATTTT
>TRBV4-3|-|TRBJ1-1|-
CASSQRQGGPNTEAFF
TGCGCCAGCAGCCAAAGGCAGGGTGGCCCGAACACTGAAGCTTTCTTT
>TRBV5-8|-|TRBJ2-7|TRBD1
CASSQGQISYEQYF
TGTGCCAGCAGCCAGGGACAGATCTCCTACGAGCAGTACTTC
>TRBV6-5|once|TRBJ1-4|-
CASTSSDDRDMKQF
TGTGCCAGCACCTCCAGCGATGACCGGGACATGAAGCAATTT
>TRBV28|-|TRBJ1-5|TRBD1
CASSPPFGQDSNQPQHF
TGTGCCAGCAGTCCCCCCTTCGGACAGGATAGCAATCAGCCCCAGCATTTT
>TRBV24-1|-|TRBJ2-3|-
CATQDGAEDTQYF
TGTGCCACCCAGGACGGGGCAGAAGATACGCAGTATTTT
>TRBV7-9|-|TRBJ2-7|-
CASSTGLYEQYF
TGTGCCAGCAGCACGGGACTTTACGAGCAGTACTTC
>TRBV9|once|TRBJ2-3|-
CASSSSQGDTQYF
TGTGCCAGCAGCTCCTCGCAGGGTGATACGCAGTATTTT
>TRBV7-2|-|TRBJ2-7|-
CASSPGYEQYF
TGTGCCAGCAGCCCGGGCTACGAGCAGTACTTC
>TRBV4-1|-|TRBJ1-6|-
CASSQREGGNSPLHF
TGCGCCAGCAGCCAGCGGGAGGGGGGAAATTCACCCCTCCACTTT
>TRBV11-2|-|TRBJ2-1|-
CASSLEEQFF
TGTGCCAGCAGCTTAGAAGAGCAGTTCTTC
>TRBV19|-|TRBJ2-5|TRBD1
CASTPSLGQGIQETQYF
TGTGCCAGTACCCCCTCTCTGGGACAGGGAATCCAAGAGACCCAGTACTTC
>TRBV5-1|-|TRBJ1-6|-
CASSLALGPGNSPLHF
TGCGCCAGCAGCTTGGCCCTGGGACCGGGTAATTCACCCCTCCACTTT
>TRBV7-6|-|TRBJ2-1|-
CASSSPPVSSYNEQFF
TGTGCCAGCAGCTCTCCCCCGGTGAGCTCCTACAATGAGCAGTTCTTC
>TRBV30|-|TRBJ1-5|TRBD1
CAWRTGTGGNQPQHF
TGTGCCTGGAGGACCGGGACAGGGGGTAATCAGCCCCAGCATTTT
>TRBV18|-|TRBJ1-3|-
CASSPGENSPNTIYF
TGTGCCAGCTCACCGGGAGAAAACAGTCCGAACACCATATATTTT
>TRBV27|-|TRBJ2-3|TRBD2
CASSAHRISGGRAPSTQYF
TGTGCCAGCAGCGCACACCGAATTTCTGGTGGGAGGGCACCCAGTACGCAGTATTTT
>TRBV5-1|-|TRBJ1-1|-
CASSLTGNTEAFF
TGCGCCAGCAGCTTGACCGGGAACACTGAAGCTTTCTTT
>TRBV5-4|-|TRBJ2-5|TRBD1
CASSGGRDRQETQYF
TGTGCCAGCAGCGGAGGAAGGGACAGACAAGAGACCCAGTACTTC
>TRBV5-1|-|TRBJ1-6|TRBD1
CASSPGQGNSPLHF
TGCGCCAGCAGCCCGGGACAGGGGAATTCACCCCTCCACTTT
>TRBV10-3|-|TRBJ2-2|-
CAISESRGTNTGELFF
TGTGCCATCAGTGAGTCGAGGGGAACGAACACCGGGGAGCTGTTTTTT
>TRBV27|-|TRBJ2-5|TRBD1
CASSLTRDRAEETQYF
TGTGCCAGCAGTTTAACACGGGACAGGGCCGAGGAGACCCAGTACTTC
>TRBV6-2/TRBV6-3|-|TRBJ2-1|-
CASSPRGGGYNEQFF
TGTGCCAGCAGCCCGAGAGGGGGGGGCTACAATGAGCAGTTCTTC
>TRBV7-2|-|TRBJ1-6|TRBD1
CASSSSQGARSPLHF
TGTGCCAGCAGCTCCTCACAGGGGGCTAGGTCACCCCTCCACTTT
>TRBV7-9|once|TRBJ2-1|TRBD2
CASSLVAGGYNEQFF
TGTGCCAGCAGCTTAGTAGCGGGGGGGTACAATGAGCAGTTCTTC